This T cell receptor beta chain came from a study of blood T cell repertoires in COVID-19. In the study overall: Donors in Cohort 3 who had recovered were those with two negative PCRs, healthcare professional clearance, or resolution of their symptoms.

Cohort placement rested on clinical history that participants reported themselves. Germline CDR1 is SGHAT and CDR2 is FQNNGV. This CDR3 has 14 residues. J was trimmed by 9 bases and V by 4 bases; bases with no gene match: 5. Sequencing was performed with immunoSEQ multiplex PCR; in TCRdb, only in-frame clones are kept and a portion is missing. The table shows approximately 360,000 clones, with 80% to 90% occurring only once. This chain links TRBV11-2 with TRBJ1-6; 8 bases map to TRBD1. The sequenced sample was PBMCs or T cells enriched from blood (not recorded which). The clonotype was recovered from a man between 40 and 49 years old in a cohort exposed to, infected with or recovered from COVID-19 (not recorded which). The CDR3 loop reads CASSSAGGSSPLHF. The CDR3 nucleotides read TGTGCCAGCAGCTCAGCAGGGGGCTCTTCACCCCTCCACTTT.